Below are 18 T cell receptor beta chains sequenced from a single sample in a study of blood T cell repertoires in COVID-19. Assay: immunoSEQ multiplex PCR; the TCRdb copy retains only in-frame clones and omits some. This table holds 15,000 to 20,000 clones, 85% to 95% found once. Sequenced sample: peripheral blood. The receptors shown here come from a woman in her 50s with active COVID-19.

The chain couples TRBV29-1 to TRBJ1-1, with 8 bases fitting TRBD1. This CDR3 has 12 amino acids. CDR1 and CDR2 (germline): SQVTM, ANQGSEA. V trimming: 4 bases; J trimming: 6 bases; junction bases outside the gene matches: 4. In DNA form, the CDR3 reads TGCAGCGTTGTACAGGGGGTTCCTGAAGCTTTCTTT. It encodes CSVVQGVPEAFF. The full variable domain, its missing parts supplied by reference TRBV29-1 and TRBJ1-1, is SAVISQKPSRDICQRGTSLTIQCQVDSQVTMMFWYRQQPGQSLTLIATANQGSEATYESGFVIDKFPISRPNLTFSTLTVSNMSPEDSSIYLCSVVQGVPEAFFGQGTRLTVV.

V and J are TRBV27 and TRBJ2-5; D is possibly TRBD2 (7 bases). From germline, CDR1 is MNHEY and CDR2 SMNVEV (reference sequence). Trimming left V 3 bases short and J 1 base short, with 9 bases between. This CDR3 comprises 14 residues. The CDR3 region is CASSLGGGQETQYF. As DNA, the CDR3 is TGTGCCAGCAGTTTGGGAGGGGGCCAAGAGACCCAGTACTTC.

The rearrangement uses TRBV28 and TRBJ1-5, with a tentative D call TRBD1 (6 bases). Germline V gene lookup returns CDR1 MDHEN and CDR2 SYDVKM. V shed 2 bases and J shed 0 bases, with 14 bases lying between them. This CDR3 is 17 amino acids long. As DNA, the CDR3 is TGTGCCAGCAGTTTAGCAGGGGACGGGTTTAGCAATCAGCCCCAGCATTTT. Its translation: CASSLAGDGFSNQPQHF.

The chain carries TRBV28 and TRBJ2-5, with D uncertain. The V end was cut by 7 bases, the J end by 4 bases, with 19 bases between. This CDR3 has 15 residues. CDR1 is MDHEN and CDR2 is SYDVKM in the germline V gene. DNA for the CDR3: TGTGCCAGCACCCCTGAGCCGCCGGGTTCAGAGACCCAGTACTTC. Protein product: CASTPEPPGSETQYF. Complete variable domain (other parts from reference TRBV28 and TRBJ2-5): DVKVTQSSRYLVKRTGEKVFLECVQDMDHENMFWYRQDPGLGLRLIYFSYDVKMKEKGDIPEGYSVSREKKERFSLILESASTNQTSMYLCASTPEPPGSETQYFGPGTRLLVL.

DNA for the CDR3: TGTGCCAGCTCACCACCAAGGGGCGCTTCCTACGAGCAGTACTTC. Translated, it gives CASSPPRGASYEQYF. V gene TRBV18 combines with J gene TRBJ2-7; a weak D match, TRBD1 (5 bases). The CDR3 is 15 amino acids. The germline V gene has CDR1 KGHSH and CDR2 LQKENI. V dropped 0 bases and J dropped 1 base, with 10 bases sitting between them. Together with reference TRBV18 and TRBJ2-7, the CDR3 gives the full variable domain: NAGVMQNPRHLVRRRGQEARLRCSPMKGHSHVYWYRQLPEEGLKFMVYLQKENIIDESGMPKERFSAEFPKEGPSILRIQQVVRGDSAAYFCASSPPRGASYEQYFGPGTRLTVT.

The chain joins TRBV7-8 to TRBJ1-6; 7 positions match TRBD1. This CDR3 is built from 16 residues. J lost 7 bases, V lost 4 bases, and 10 bases had no gene match. Germline V gene sequence: CDR1 SGHVS, CDR2 FQNEAQ. The CDR3 nucleotides read TGTGCCAGCAGCTCGCCCAACAGGGGACGGAATTCACCCCTCCACTTT. Protein product: CASSSPNRGRNSPLHF.

This rearrangement joins TRBV20-1 to TRBJ2-7, with a possible D match to TRBD2 (6 bases). CDR1 is DFQATT and CDR2 is SNEGSKA in the germline V gene (reference sequence). The germline V and J ends were trimmed by 3 bases and 2 bases, with 20 bases remaining between them. This CDR3 has 16 amino acids. The CDR3 loop reads CSASFAGRTRAYEQYF. For the CDR3, the DNA is TGCAGTGCTAGTTTTGCGGGACGAACCCGAGCCTACGAGCAGTACTTC.

This sequence joins TRBV9 and TRBJ2-7; 10 bases line up with TRBD1. The CDR3 runs 15 residues. Germline values: CDR1 SGDLS, CDR2 YYNGEE. V gave up 4 bases and J gave up 2 bases; unmatched junction bases: 6. As DNA, the CDR3 is TGTGCCAGCAGCCCGAGGGGGACAGGGGCCTACGAGCAGTACTTC. Amino acid sequence: CASSPRGTGAYEQYF.

J is TRBJ2-1 and V is TRBV3-1 (or the pseudogene TRBV3-2); 9 bases match TRBD2. Germline CDR1 is LGHDT and CDR2 is YNNKEL (reference sequence). Trimming cost V 7 bases and J 2 bases; bases outside gene matches: 3. This CDR3 has 14 amino acids. As DNA, the CDR3 is TGTGCCAGCACGAAGCGGGAGGCCTACAATGAGCAGTTCTTC. It translates to CASTKREAYNEQFF.

The CDR3 loop reads CASSGTPGTSGSGEQFF. The CDR3, as DNA: TGTGCCAGCAGCGGTACACCCGGGACTAGCGGGAGCGGTGAGCAGTTCTTC. This chain links TRBV5-4 with TRBJ2-1, with TRBD2 matching 14 bases. The V segment lost 4 bases and the J segment 9 bases; nucleotides outside the gene matches: 12. The germline V gene has CDR1 SGHNT and CDR2 YYREEE (reference sequence). CDR3 length equals 17 residues.

The CDR3 reads CSASTGMETQYF. The CDR3 DNA follows: TGCAGTGCTAGTACAGGGATGGAGACCCAGTACTTC. The chain combines TRBV20-1 with TRBJ2-5; possibly TRBD1 for D (6 bases). CDR3 size: 12 residues. Trimming removed 3 bases at V and 5 bases at J, with 10 bases between. Germline assignment: CDR1 DFQATT and CDR2 SNEGSKA (reference sequence).

The CDR3 region is CASSSTVNTEAFF. The CDR3 region has the DNA TGTGCCAGCAGTTCGACAGTGAACACTGAAGCTTTCTTT. V is TRBV3-1 (or the pseudogene TRBV3-2) and J is TRBJ1-1; a possible D gene is TRBD1 (5 bases). The CDR3 runs 13 residues. Germline V CDR1 and CDR2: LGHDT, YNNKEL (reference sequence). The germline V and J ends were trimmed by 6 bases and 0 bases, with 8 bases remaining between them.

V gene TRBV3-1 (or the pseudogene TRBV3-2) combines with J gene TRBJ2-1, with 8 bases matching TRBD2. Germline CDR1 reads LGHDT; CDR2 reads YNNKEL (reference sequence). This CDR3 has 15 amino acids. V trimming: 6 bases; J trimming: 1 base; junction bases outside the gene matches: 5. The DNA for the CDR3 is TGTGCCAGCAGAGGCAGCGGGGGATCCTACAATGAGCAGTTCTTC. It encodes CASRGSGGSYNEQFF.

This clone was seen only once. The CDR3 here is CASSQDLGGYTEAFF. The CDR3 bases are TGTGCCAGCAGCCAAGATTTGGGGGGATACACTGAAGCTTTCTTT. This chain uses TRBV3-1 (or the pseudogene TRBV3-2) with TRBJ1-1; possibly TRBD1 for D (5 bases). The V gene lost 0 bases and the J gene lost 3 bases, with 11 bases spanning the gap. This CDR3 has 15 amino acids. The V gene's germline CDR1 is LGHDT and CDR2 YNNKEL (reference sequence).

The rearrangement uses TRBV11-2 and TRBJ2-3, with TRBD2 identical over 7 bases. The CDR3 covers 17 residues. V lost 0 bases to trimming and J lost 5 bases; unmatched junction nucleotides: 11. Germline V CDR1 and CDR2: SGHAT, FQNNGV. CDR3 sequence: CASSLDWAGVAGDTQYF. In DNA, the CDR3 is TGTGCCAGCAGCTTAGATTGGGCGGGAGTGGCGGGAGATACGCAGTATTTT.

J is TRBJ1-1 and V is TRBV25-1; D is uncertain. The CDR3 extends over 11 amino acids. Trimming left V 7 bases short and J 6 bases short, with 9 bases between. Per the germline V gene, CDR1 is MGHDK and CDR2 is SYGVNS. The CDR3 sequence: CASTRSAEAFF. CDR3 sequence (DNA): TGTGCCAGCACTAGAAGTGCTGAAGCTTTCTTT.

This chain links TRBV9 with TRBJ2-1; D is perhaps TRBD2 (7 bases). This CDR3 spans 15 amino acids. Germline loops: CDR1 SGDLS, CDR2 YYNGEE. Deletions cut 0 bases from V and 5 bases from J, with 12 bases between. The CDR3 bases are TGTGCCAGCAGCGTAGAGGGGGGGAGCCACAATGAGCAGTTCTTC. As protein: CASSVEGGSHNEQFF. Full variable domain (remainder filled in from reference TRBV9 and TRBJ2-1): DSGVTQTPKHLITATGQRVTLRCSPRSGDLSVYWYQQSLDQGLQFLIQYYNGEERAKGNILERFSAQQFPDLHSELNLSSLELGDSALYFCASSVEGGSHNEQFFGPGTRLTVL.

This chain uses TRBV30 with TRBJ1-1; no firm D call. Deletions cut 0 bases from V and 2 bases from J, with 10 bases between. The CDR3 runs to 14 residues. Germline values: CDR1 GTSNPN, CDR2 SVGIG (reference sequence). CDR3 DNA: TGTGCCTGGAGTGTATCTTCGGGAAACACTGAAGCTTTCTTT. Protein: CAWSVSSGNTEAFF.